The 29 T cell receptor beta chains in this list originate from one sample, sequenced in a study of tumor-infiltrating lymphocytes in primary liver carcinoma. TCR beta cDNA was reverse-transcribed from around 0.55 ug of total RNA. The reaction used a constant-region primer and ProtoScript II reverse transcriptase. TCR beta libraries came from three nested multiplex PCR rounds using slightly modified ARM-PCR. Researchers ran the first two PCR rounds for about 11 cycles each with TRBV1-TRBV30 forward primers and a C-beta reverse primer. TCRdb re-analysed the multiplex PCR reads in MiXCR, keeping a single row per CDR3 protein. The table lists about 200,000 distinct CDR3 sequences, less than 70% of them singletons. The source of the blood RNA was unsorted whole blood, and germline DNA was extracted as well. What was sequenced was peripheral blood. Receptor source: a woman aged 55 to 70 with primary liver carcinoma and hepatitis B virus infection.

Of note for this clonotype: This may come from a read error, since a much larger clone is one base off. The chain couples TRBV7-8 to TRBJ1-2, with TRBD1 as a possible D gene (5 bases). Trimming cost V 1 base and J 7 bases, with 19 bases left between them. The CDR3 runs to 16 residues. CDR1 SGHVS and CDR2 FQNEAQ come from the germline V gene. The CDR3: CASSLGRTRRDCGYTF. The CDR3 DNA reads TGTGCCAGCAGCTTAGGAAGGACTCGCCGGGACTGTGGCTACACCTTC.

This clonotype occurred many times. V gene TRBV29-1 combines with J gene TRBJ1-1; TRBD1 matches at 10 bases. The junction had 9 bases not matched to a gene; V was cut back by 7 bases and J by 4 bases. The CDR3 covers 14 residues. The V gene's germline CDR1 is SQVTM and CDR2 ANQGSEA. The CDR3 is CSARPGTGVTEAFF. CDR3 bases: TGCAGCGCCCGTCCCGGGACAGGGGTCACTGAAGCTTTCTTT.

In this sample, this clonotype turned up many times. The V gene is TRBV12-3 or TRBV12-4, the J gene TRBJ2-1, with 11 bases that match TRBD1. The V and J ends lost 5 bases and 16 bases, in that order; junction bases with no gene match: 7. CDR3 length: 12 amino acids. In nucleotides, the CDR3 is TGTGCCAGCAGTCCTTCGGACAGGGGGCGATTCTTC. Amino acid sequence: CASSPSDRGRFF.

The genes are TRBV19 and TRBJ1-1; D gene ambiguous. Germline lookup yields CDR1 LNHDA and CDR2 SQIVND (reference sequence). This CDR3 has 15 amino acids. The ends were cut back, 1 base at V and 3 bases at J, with 12 bases in the middle. DNA for the CDR3: TGTGCCAGTAGTATAGGTTGGGGTTTGGACACTGAAGCTTTCTTT. It codes for CASSIGWGLDTEAFF.

This clonotype was picked up a small number of times. A much more abundant neighbour one base away suggests this may be a read error. The J gene is TRBJ1-5, the V gene TRBV5-5, with D perhaps matching TRBD1 (6 bases). The CDR3 is 14 residues long. V gave up 4 bases and J gave up 9 bases, with 17 bases separating them. CDR1 is SGHKS, CDR2 YYEKEE, per germline (reference sequence). CDR3 in amino acids: CASSPQTGSVPQHF. CDR3 bases: TGTGCCAGCAGCCCCCAGACAGGAAGTGTGCCCCAGCATTTT. The full variable domain, in which reference TRBV5-5 and TRBJ1-5 provide the parts outside the CDR3, is DAGVTQSPTHLIKTRGQQVTLRCSPISGHKSVSWYQQVLGQGPQFIFQYYEKEERGRGNFPDRFSARQFPNYSSELNVNALLLGDSALYLCASSPQTGSVPQHFGDGTRLSIL.

A word on this clonotype: A much larger clone lies a single base off, so this may be a read error. The rearrangement links TRBV4-1 to TRBJ2-7; D possibly corresponds to TRBD1 (6 bases). The CDR3 loop spans 14 amino acids. Germline V CDR1 and CDR2: MGHRA, YSYEKL. The CDR3 DNA sequence: TGCGCCAGCAACCAAGGTCCAGGGGACTACGAGCAGTACTTC. The encoded protein is CASNQGPGDYEQYF.

This clonotype has more than one count but fewer than ten. The chain employs TRBV5-6 and TRBJ2-3; TRBD1 might be the D (6 bases). Trimming took off 2 bases at V and 5 bases at J, with 15 bases between the two ends. The CDR3 consists of 15 residues. The V gene's germline CDR1 is SGHDT and CDR2 YYEEEE. The CDR3 DNA sequence: TGTGCCAGCAGCTTAGTTCCAGGGGTGGGAGATACGCAGTATTTT. Its protein product is CASSLVPGVGDTQYF.

This clonotype was counted ten times or more. This chain joins TRBV29-1 and TRBJ2-1, with 13 positions matching TRBD2. CDR1 is SQVTM, CDR2 ANQGSEA, per germline. J gave up 9 bases and V 3 bases, and 8 bases lay outside the gene matches. The CDR3 runs to 15 residues. CDR3: CSVDSRLAGGVEQFF. The CDR3 nucleotides are TGCAGCGTTGACTCCCGACTAGCGGGAGGAGTTGAGCAGTTCTTC.

In DNA form, the CDR3 reads TGTGCCAGCAATCCCTGGGGCGGTAACACCGGGGAGCTGTTTTTT. It is translated as CASNPWGGNTGELFF. The rearrangement uses TRBV12-3 or TRBV12-4 and TRBJ2-2; TRBD1 is a possible D gene (5 bases). Between the trimmed V and J ends, which lost 7 bases and 2 bases, there was a span of 14 bases. CDR3 length equals 15 residues.

A remark on this clonotype: This may stem from a read error, because a much larger clone lies one nucleotide away. V gene TRBV4-1 combines with J gene TRBJ2-7; D gene ambiguous. The CDR3 loop spans 17 amino acids. Germline loops: CDR1 MGHRA, CDR2 YSYEKL. This chain's CDR3 is CASSQDSRRLSSYEHYF. The DNA of the CDR3 is TGCGCCAGCAGCCAAGATTCCAGACGCCTAAGCTCCTACGAGCACTACTTC.

This clonotype was seen ten or more times. The rearrangement links TRBV4-1 to TRBJ2-1, with 7 bases fitting TRBD2. Trimming at V came to 0 bases and at J to 10 bases, leaving 15 bases not matched to a gene. Per germline, CDR1 MGHRA and CDR2 YSYEKL. CDR3 length: 17 residues. For the CDR3, the DNA is TGCGCCAGCAGCCAAGAGTTGGGCGGGAGTGAGTTAAGAGAGCAGTTCTTC. Its protein is CASSQELGGSELREQFF.

This clonotype was counted a single time. This chain connects TRBV20-1 to TRBJ1-2; no clear D gene. Germline V gene data show CDR1 as DFQATT and CDR2 as SNEGSKA (reference sequence). Trimming cost V 4 bases and J 1 base, with 1 base left between them. This CDR3 region has 10 residues. CDR3 nucleotides: TGCAGTGCTATTAACTATGGCTACACCTTC. Residues: CSAINYGYTF.

Worth noting for this clonotype: A junction end diverges from the germline sequence, so it may reflect a read error. The gene calls are TRBV4-1 and TRBJ2-1; D remains ambiguous. The V gene's germline CDR1 is MGHRA and CDR2 YSYEKL. CDR3 size: 16 residues. CDR3 nucleotide sequence: TGTGCCAGCAGCCAATTGGAAGTGGGCTCCTACAATGAGCAGTTCTTC. Translated: CASSQLEVGSYNEQFF.

Turning to this clonotype: Germline and junction disagree at one end, which may indicate a read error. The chain carries TRBV11-2 and TRBJ2-3; 9 nucleotides line up with TRBD1. In germline, CDR1 is SGHAT, CDR2 FQNNGV. The CDR3 contains 15 residues. In nucleotides, the CDR3 is TGTGCTAGCAGCTCACAGGGGGCAGACACAGATACGCTGTATTTT. It translates to CASSSQGADTDTLYF.

V usage is TRBV28 and J usage is TRBJ1-5; a weak D match, TRBD1 (6 bases). The V end was cut by 6 bases, the J end by 7 bases, with 34 bases between. From germline, CDR1 is MDHEN and CDR2 SYDVKM. The CDR3 loop spans 20 amino acids. This CDR3 is CASSLRFRAGAIRSLQPQHF. Here the CDR3 DNA reads TGTGCCAGCAGCTTAAGATTCCGAGCAGGGGCTATAAGGTCGCTGCAGCCCCAGCATTTT.

The rearrangement joins TRBV12-3 or TRBV12-4 to TRBJ1-5; 8 bases match TRBD1. This CDR3 contains 16 residues. The ends lost 2 bases at V and 9 bases at J; junction bases unmatched: 12. CDR3 bases: TGTGCCAGCAGTTTATCCCCCAGGGGGCCTTGGCGGCCCCAGCATTTT. Translation: CASSLSPRGPWRPQHF.

V usage is TRBV6-6 and J usage is TRBJ1-1; perhaps TRBD1 as D (5 bases). The germline CDR1 and CDR2 sequences are MNHNY and SVGAGI (reference sequence). Trimming stripped 11 bases from V and 3 bases from J, with 16 bases between. The CDR3 is 13 residues long. This chain's CDR3 is CACTGTVDTEAFF. The CDR3 coding sequence is TGTGCCTGCACCGGGACGGTGGACACTGAAGCTTTCTTT.

This clonotype has more than one count but fewer than ten. The V gene is TRBV5-5, the J gene TRBJ1-2; no reliable D call. V lost 4 bases and J 4 bases, leaving 14 bases between the germline ends. Germline loops: CDR1 SGHKS, CDR2 YYEKEE (reference sequence). CDR3 size: 14 residues. CDR3 loop: CASSTGLLSYGYTF. The DNA of the CDR3 is TGTGCCAGCAGCACGGGCCTTCTTTCCTATGGCTACACCTTC.

This chain links TRBV28 with TRBJ2-3; D is uncertain. This CDR3 spans 12 amino acids. Germline V lookup: CDR1 MDHEN, CDR2 SYDVKM. V was cut by 7 bases and J by 3 bases, with 8 bases left in between. CDR3: CASKDVTDTQYF. The CDR3 nucleotides read TGTGCCAGCAAAGATGTTACAGATACGCAGTATTTT.

This clonotype was seen a few times. The V call is TRBV28, the J call TRBJ2-4; TRBD2 is a possible D gene (7 bases). The CDR3 extends over 15 amino acids. The germline V gene has CDR1 MDHEN and CDR2 SYDVKM. The germline V and J ends were trimmed by 3 bases and 7 bases, with 16 bases remaining between them. CDR3 DNA sequence: TGTGCCAGCAGTTTTATGGGGGGGGCGGTTAACATTCAGTACTTC. Translated: CASSFMGGAVNIQYF.

At least ten counts were recorded for this clonotype. This chain connects TRBV30 to TRBJ2-1, with 7 positions matching TRBD1. With 6 bases clipped from V and 4 bases from J, the junction kept 9 bases outside the gene matches. There are 14 residues in the CDR3. Germline assignment: CDR1 GTSNPN and CDR2 SVGIG (reference sequence). The CDR3 DNA reads as TGTGCCTGCAGTCGAGGGGGCTTTTACAATGAGCAGTTCTTC. It encodes CACSRGGFYNEQFF.

A note on this clonotype: The junction departs from germline at one end; a sequencing error may be responsible. This chain links TRBV5-5 with TRBJ1-1; 8 nucleotides agree with TRBD1. Looked up from germline, CDR1 is SGHKS and CDR2 is YYEKEE (reference sequence). The CDR3 contains 15 residues. Here the CDR3 DNA reads TGTGCCAGCAGCTTGTGGGCAGGGGGCTACACTGAAACTTTCTTT. Translation: CASSLWAGGYTETFF.

In regard to this clonotype: This sequence may be a read error, since a much larger clone differs from it by one base. The chain couples TRBV6-1 to TRBJ1-3; D not resolved. Germline V CDR1 and CDR2: MNHNS, SASEGT. CDR3 length: 16 amino acids. The CDR3 DNA reads as TGTACCAGCAGTGATGGTTGGGCGGGAAAGGGAAACACCATATATTTT. Its translation: CTSSDGWAGKGNTIYF.

Turning to this clonotype: In this CDR3 the conserved last residue, phenylalanine or tryptophan, is missing, so a read error is likely. The chain carries TRBV7-8 and TRBJ2-3, with D hard to call. Germline V gene lookup returns CDR1 SGHVS and CDR2 FQNEAQ. This CDR3 has 14 residues. The CDR3 DNA reads as TGTGTCAGCAGCTTAGCTTCTCTCACAGATACGCAGTATCTT. Protein: CVSSLASLTDTQYL.

Comments on this clonotype: This is likely a read error, given that the CDR3 carries no conserved phenylalanine or tryptophan at its end. The chain recombines TRBV6-1 with TRBJ2-7; D is undetermined. The CDR3 is made up of 12 amino acids. Per the germline V gene, CDR1 is MNHNS and CDR2 is SASEGT. With 10 bases removed from V and 0 bases from J, the gap between germline ends came to 10 bases. CDR3 nucleotides: TGTGCCAACTGCGAGAGCTCCTACGAGCAGTACTTG. It translates to CANCESSYEQYL.

Points on this clonotype: Its ends do not fully match the called genes, so a read error is possible. The J gene is TRBJ1-6, the V gene TRBV11-2; 7 bases match TRBD1. CDR1 and CDR2 from the germline V gene are SGHAT and FQNNGV. CDR3 length equals 15 residues. The chain's CDR3 is CASRIPGVRGSPIHF. As DNA, the CDR3 is TGTGCCAGCAGGATCCCGGGGGTCAGGGGGTCACCCATCCACTTT. The complete variable domain, with remaining parts taken from reference TRBV11-2 and TRBJ1-6, reads EAGVAQSPRYKIIEKRQSVAFWCNPISGHATLYWYQQILGQGPKLLIQFQNNGVVDDSQLPKDRFSAERLKGVDSTLKIQPAKLEDSAVYLCASRIPGVRGSPIHFGNGTRLTVT.

The chain has TRBV5-6 and TRBJ2-1; the D call may be TRBD1 or TRBD2 (7 bases each). Germline CDR1 is SGHDT and CDR2 is YYEEEE. Trimming removed 3 bases from V and 4 bases from J, with 20 bases in between. The CDR3 runs 17 residues. The CDR3 region has the DNA TGTGCCAGCAGCTCGAACCTACAGGGGCGGGGGTACAATGAGCAGTTCTTC. It is translated as CASSSNLQGRGYNEQFF.

This clonotype has a handful of counts. The V and J genes are TRBV7-9 and TRBJ2-2; 12 nucleotides line up with TRBD2. The CDR3 covers 15 residues. V was clipped by 5 bases and J by 5 bases; unmatched bases: 3. Germline V gives CDR1 SEHNR, CDR2 FQNEAQ (reference sequence). CDR3 sequence (DNA): TGTGCCAGCAGCCCCGGGACTAGCGGGACCGGGGAGCTGTTTTTT. Amino acid sequence: CASSPGTSGTGELFF.

This clonotype occurred many times. DNA of the CDR3: TGTGCCAGCAGCGTCAGACTAGCGGGGTACAATGAGCAGTTCTTC. Amino acid sequence: CASSVRLAGYNEQFF. V and J are TRBV5-4 and TRBJ2-1, with TRBD2 matching over 11 bases. V was pared by 4 bases and J by 4 bases, with 4 bases of the junction left unmatched. CDR1 and CDR2 from the germline V gene are SGHNT and YYREEE (reference sequence). This CDR3 has 15 residues. The variable domain in full, with the rest retrieved from reference TRBV5-4 and TRBJ2-1, is ETGVTQSPTHLIKTRGQQVTLRCSSQSGHNTVSWYQQALGQGPQFIFQYYREEENGRGNFPPRFSGLQFPNYSSELNVNALELDDSALYLCASSVRLAGYNEQFFGPGTRLTVL.